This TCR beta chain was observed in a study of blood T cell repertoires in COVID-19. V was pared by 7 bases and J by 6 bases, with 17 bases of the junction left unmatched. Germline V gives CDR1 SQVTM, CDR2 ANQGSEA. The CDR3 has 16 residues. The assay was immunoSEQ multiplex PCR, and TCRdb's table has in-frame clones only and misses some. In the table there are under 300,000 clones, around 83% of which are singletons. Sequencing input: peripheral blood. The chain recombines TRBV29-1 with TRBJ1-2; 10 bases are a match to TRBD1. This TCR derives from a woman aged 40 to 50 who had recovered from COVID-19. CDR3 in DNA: TGCAGCGCAGACCGCCTCCGGGACAGGGGTTTAAATGGCTACACCTTC. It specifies CSADRLRDRGLNGYTF.